Presented here are 29 T cell receptor beta chains from one specimen sequenced in a study of T cell changes during pregnancy in multiple sclerosis (dated by TCRdb to between 2019 and 2020). Library preparation employed the immunoSEQ multiplex PCR assay. TCRdb re-hosts the immuneACCESS table, in-frame sequences only. Its copies lack some clones; in the studies checked, an unresolved V gene accounts for under half of them, and the cause for the rest is not known. The sample table lists roughly 80,000 clones, roughly nine tenths of them with a count of one. Roughly 1.4% of the sample goes to the ten largest clones. Sequencing was performed on peripheral blood, taken before pregnancy. The receptor set was obtained from a female donor with multiple sclerosis, enrolled in a pregnancy study.

The sample holds a few counts of this clone. The V and J genes are TRBV30 and TRBJ1-1; D gene uncertain. The CDR3 has 12 residues. The V and J ends lost 4 bases and 5 bases respectively, with 11 bases between them. The germline V gene has CDR1 GTSNPN and CDR2 SVGIG (reference sequence). This CDR3 is CAWMSGGTEAFF. In DNA form, the CDR3 reads TGTGCCTGGATGTCAGGCGGGACTGAAGCTTTCTTT.

Concerning this clone: A junction end diverges from the germline sequence, so it may reflect a read error. The chain is built from TRBV4-2 and TRBJ2-7; D uncertain. Germline lookup yields CDR1 LGHNA and CDR2 YNFKEQ. The CDR3 sequence is 13 residues long. This CDR3 reads CASSKDRRDEQYF. The CDR3 region has the DNA TGTGCCAGCAGCAAAGATAGGAGAGACGAGCAGTACTTC.

The J gene is TRBJ2-2, the V gene TRBV27, with D unresolved. Trimming cost V 5 bases and J 7 bases, with 11 bases left between them. The CDR3 contains 13 residues. Germline CDR1 MNHEY, CDR2 SMNVEV (reference sequence). CDR3 sequence: CASSPLSGGELFF. The DNA for the CDR3 is TGTGCCAGCAGTCCCCTTTCGGGCGGGGAGCTGTTTTTT.

The chain has TRBV7-3 and TRBJ2-1; possibly TRBD2 for D (7 bases). This CDR3 is built from 19 residues. Trimming took off 1 base at V and 0 bases at J, with 19 bases between the two ends. Germline values: CDR1 SGHTA, CDR2 FQGTGA. The CDR3 DNA reads as TGTGCCAGCAGCTTAATAGGAGGGGGGGAAAAGAGCTCCTACAATGAGCAGTTCTTC. Translated: CASSLIGGGEKSSYNEQFF.

The chain couples TRBV18 to TRBJ2-4, with a weak D call TRBD1 (5 bases). Germline CDR1 and CDR2: KGHSH and LQKENI. There are 13 residues in the CDR3. The V and J ends lost 4 bases and 3 bases respectively, with 7 bases between them. The CDR3 loop reads CASSLDNKNIQYF. In DNA form, the CDR3 reads TGTGCCAGCTCACTGGACAACAAAAACATTCAGTACTTC.

The CDR3 sequence: CASSPRGGIGSYEQYF. As DNA, the CDR3 is TGTGCCAGCAGCCCCCGAGGGGGTATCGGCTCCTACGAGCAGTACTTC. The chain employs TRBV9 and TRBJ2-7; D is perhaps TRBD1 (6 bases). This CDR3 comprises 16 residues. Trimming shortened V by 4 bases and J by 0 bases, and 17 bases separated the two germline ends. Per germline, CDR1 SGDLS and CDR2 YYNGEE.

On this clone itself: Its ends do not fully match the called genes, so a read error is possible. The V call is TRBV19, the J call TRBJ1-1, with D possibly TRBD1 on 5 matching bases. The germline gives CDR1 LNHDA, CDR2 SQIVND (reference sequence). The CDR3 extends over 13 amino acids. The CDR3 bases are TGTGCCAGTAGTATAGTGGCTGGGACTGAAACTTTCTTT. Translation: CASSIVAGTETFF.

This clone has at least ten counts. The chain joins TRBV9 to TRBJ1-2, with 8 bases aligning to TRBD1. The length of the CDR3 is 14 residues. J gave up 4 bases and V 0 bases, and 2 bases lay outside the gene matches. Germline V gene data show CDR1 as SGDLS and CDR2 as YYNGEE. The CDR3 bases are TGTGCCAGCAGCGTAGCAGGACAGGGCTATGGCTACACCTTC. Residues: CASSVAGQGYGYTF.

This CDR3 is CASSPQGQGSGELFF. Written as DNA, the CDR3 is TGTGCCAGCTCACCACAGGGACAGGGTTCCGGGGAGCTGTTTTTT. J is TRBJ2-2 and V is TRBV18; 9 positions match TRBD1. Trimming cost V 1 base and J 6 bases; bases outside gene matches: 3. The CDR3 totals 15 residues. Germline assignment: CDR1 KGHSH and CDR2 LQKENI.

The rearrangement joins TRBV29-1 to TRBJ2-7, with TRBD1 matching over 9 bases. The CDR3 loop spans 12 amino acids. The germline CDR1 and CDR2 sequences are SQVTM and ANQGSEA. With V trimmed by 6 bases and J by 4 bases, 4 bases remained unmatched. CDR3 DNA sequence: TGCAGCGTATCCGGGACAGGGTACGAGCAGTACTTC. Its protein is CSVSGTGYEQYF.

The chain is built from TRBV18 and TRBJ2-7; no definite D call. This CDR3 has 16 residues. Germline assignment: CDR1 KGHSH and CDR2 LQKENI. Trimming removed 0 bases at V and 3 bases at J, with 15 bases between. DNA of the CDR3: TGTGCCAGCTCACCACCACTTTTGAGCATCAACTACGAGCAGTACTTC. Translating gives CASSPPLLSINYEQYF.

V and J are TRBV6-1 and TRBJ1-2, with a possible D match to TRBD1 (5 bases). CDR3 length equals 13 residues. Looked up from germline, CDR1 is MNHNS and CDR2 is SASEGT. V gave up 3 bases and J gave up 5 bases, with 10 bases separating them. The CDR3 nucleotides are TGTGCCAGCAGTGACACAGGAGTTTATGGCTACACCTTC. Its translation: CASSDTGVYGYTF.

The J gene is TRBJ1-3, the V gene TRBV18; possible D gene TRBD1, 6 bases. Looked up from germline, CDR1 is KGHSH and CDR2 is LQKENI. The CDR3 extends over 15 amino acids. V lost 8 bases to trimming and J lost 0 bases, with 14 bases between them. The CDR3 sequence: CASQLGQSSGNTIYF. The DNA for the CDR3 is TGTGCCAGCCAACTAGGACAGTCCTCTGGAAACACCATATATTTT.

V gene TRBV5-1 combines with J gene TRBJ2-5; D perhaps matches TRBD1 (5 bases). Germline V CDR1 and CDR2: SGHRS, YFSETQ. The CDR3 is 15 amino acids. The V and J ends lost 4 bases and 0 bases respectively, with 13 bases between them. CDR3 sequence reads: CASSVDKPHQETQYF. For the CDR3, the DNA is TGCGCCAGCAGCGTGGACAAACCTCACCAAGAGACCCAGTACTTC. Filled out from reference TRBV5-1 and TRBJ2-5, the complete variable domain reads KAGVTQTPRYLIKTRGQQVTLSCSPISGHRSVSWYQQTPGQGLQFLFEYFSETQRNKGNFPGRFSGRQFSNSRSEMNVSTLELGDSALYLCASSVDKPHQETQYFGPGTRLLVL.

This chain links TRBV2 with TRBJ1-2; possible D gene TRBD1, 6 bases. Germline-derived CDR1 and CDR2 are SNHLY and FYNNEI. Trimming pared 7 bases from V and 4 bases from J, leaving 19 bases between. The CDR3 extends over 15 amino acids. CDR3 amino acids: CASTPVGGASYGYTF. Here the CDR3 DNA reads TGTGCCAGCACCCCTGTGGGGGGGGCGAGCTATGGCTACACCTTC.

This rearrangement joins TRBV19 to TRBJ2-1; tentatively, D is TRBD1 (6 bases). V was trimmed by 4 bases and J by 0 bases, leaving 13 bases between them. Germline loops: CDR1 LNHDA, CDR2 SQIVND (reference sequence). This CDR3 is built from 16 residues. CDR3 residues: CASSTGTLSSYNEQFF. CDR3 coding DNA: TGTGCCAGTAGTACCGGGACACTGAGCTCCTACAATGAGCAGTTCTTC.

This clone was found a few times. The chain links TRBV18 to TRBJ1-5; D is possibly TRBD1 (5 bases). V lost 3 bases to trimming and J lost 3 bases, with 12 bases between them. This CDR3 spans 15 amino acids. Germline V gene lookup returns CDR1 KGHSH and CDR2 LQKENI. The CDR3 sequence: CASSPIDSANQPQHF. The DNA for the CDR3 is TGTGCCAGCTCACCCATAGACAGCGCCAATCAGCCCCAGCATTTT.

The CDR3 sequence is CASSSGQGQETQYF. The CDR3 region has the DNA TGTGCCAGCAGCTCCGGACAGGGTCAAGAGACCCAGTACTTC. The genes are TRBV11-3 and TRBJ2-5; 8 positions agree with TRBD1. With V trimmed by 4 bases and J by 2 bases, 3 bases remained unmatched. The germline V gene has CDR1 SGHNT and CDR2 YENEEA. The CDR3 sequence is 14 residues long.

The DNA for the CDR3 is TGTGCCAGCAGCCGCGGGGTAGGAACAGATACGCAGTATTTT. Translation: CASSRGVGTDTQYF. This chain connects TRBV5-6 to TRBJ2-3, with D tentatively TRBD2 (6 bases). V lost 4 bases to trimming and J lost 3 bases, with 12 bases between them. CDR1 is SGHDT, CDR2 YYEEEE, per germline. The CDR3 spans 14 residues.

The chain uses TRBV11-2 and TRBJ1-1, with TRBD1 matching over 7 bases. Losses at the gene ends were 5 bases for V and 0 bases for J; bases not matched to a gene: 6. This CDR3 has 15 amino acids. Germline V gives CDR1 SGHAT, CDR2 FQNNGV. CDR3 sequence: CASSQGDSLNTEAFF. CDR3 sequence (DNA): TGTGCCAGCAGCCAAGGGGACAGTCTGAACACTGAAGCTTTCTTT.

The gene calls are TRBV2 and TRBJ2-3; 14 bases map to TRBD2. CDR1 is SNHLY, CDR2 FYNNEI, per germline. After removal of 10 bases from V and 2 bases from J, the junction contained 14 bases not matched to a gene. The CDR3 loop spans 18 amino acids. The CDR3: CAKRAQGLAGESTDTQYF. The CDR3 nucleotides are TGTGCCAAGCGGGCGCAGGGACTAGCGGGGGAGTCCACAGATACGCAGTATTTT.

This chain joins TRBV7-6 and TRBJ2-7, with TRBD1 matching over 10 bases. The CDR3 covers 14 residues. Germline CDR1 SGHVS, CDR2 FNYEAQ. V dropped 4 bases and J dropped 2; count of bases not matched to a gene: 2. The DNA of the CDR3 is TGTGCCAGCAGCTCAGGACAGGGGGCCTACGAGCAGTACTTC. Residues: CASSSGQGAYEQYF.

This clone appeared once. The J gene is TRBJ2-1, the V gene TRBV7-9, with D possibly matching TRBD1 (6 bases). The germline V gene encodes CDR1 SEHNR and CDR2 FQNEAQ (reference sequence). CDR3 length equals 15 residues. V was clipped by 5 bases and J by 3 bases, with 14 bases between them. The CDR3 loop reads CASSQRQALYNEQFF. In nucleotides, the CDR3 is TGTGCCAGCAGCCAAAGACAGGCTCTCTACAATGAGCAGTTCTTC.

V usage is TRBV2 and J usage is TRBJ2-7; the D is unclear. CDR1 and CDR2 (germline): SNHLY, FYNNEI. V was shortened by 0 bases and J by 3 bases, with 6 bases between the two germline ends. This CDR3 spans 13 amino acids. The DNA of the CDR3 is TGTGCCAGCAGTGAAGCGCCCGGCTACGAGCAGTACTTC. This codes for CASSEAPGYEQYF.

The gene calls are TRBV27 and TRBJ2-1; D perhaps matches TRBD2 (6 bases). Germline loops: CDR1 MNHEY, CDR2 SMNVEV (reference sequence). CDR3 length: 13 residues. Trimming stripped 2 bases from V and 7 bases from J, with 9 bases between. The CDR3 loop is CASSLGTDNEQFF. CDR3 DNA sequence: TGTGCCAGCAGTTTAGGGACTGATAATGAGCAGTTCTTC.

The rearrangement joins TRBV6-5 to TRBJ1-2; D is possibly TRBD1 (5 bases). Per germline, CDR1 MNHEY and CDR2 SVGAGI. This CDR3 region has 13 residues. Trimming cost V 6 bases and J 2 bases, with 10 bases left between them. CDR3 DNA sequence: TGTGCCAGCAGAAAGGACACGAACTATGGCTACACCTTC. Protein product: CASRKDTNYGYTF.

This sequence joins TRBV27 and TRBJ2-7; D might be TRBD1 (5 bases). The CDR3 is 15 amino acids. V dropped 3 bases and J dropped 2 bases, with 14 bases sitting between them. Germline V CDR1 and CDR2: MNHEY, SMNVEV (reference sequence). The CDR3 nucleotides read TGTGCCAGCAGTTTCGAAGGGGTCGGAACCTACGAGCAGTACTTC. Its translation: CASSFEGVGTYEQYF.

The chain carries TRBV27 and TRBJ2-3; 10 nucleotides align to TRBD1. This CDR3 has 14 residues. Germline loops: CDR1 MNHEY, CDR2 SMNVEV (reference sequence). The J segment lost 5 bases and the V segment lost 5 bases, leaving 4 bases of the junction unmatched. The CDR3 nucleotides are TGTGCCAGCAGTCGGGACAGGGGAGGAGATACGCAGTATTTT. Translation gives CASSRDRGGDTQYF.

The chain's CDR3 is CASSIGSGGVNEQFF. CDR3 nucleotide sequence: TGTGCCAGTAGTATAGGTAGCGGGGGGGTGAATGAGCAGTTCTTC. The chain employs TRBV19 and TRBJ2-1, with 11 nucleotides matching TRBD2. The CDR3 sequence is 15 residues long. V shed 1 base, J shed 7 bases, and the junction held 3 bases outside the gene matches. The V gene's germline CDR1 is LNHDA and CDR2 SQIVND (reference sequence).